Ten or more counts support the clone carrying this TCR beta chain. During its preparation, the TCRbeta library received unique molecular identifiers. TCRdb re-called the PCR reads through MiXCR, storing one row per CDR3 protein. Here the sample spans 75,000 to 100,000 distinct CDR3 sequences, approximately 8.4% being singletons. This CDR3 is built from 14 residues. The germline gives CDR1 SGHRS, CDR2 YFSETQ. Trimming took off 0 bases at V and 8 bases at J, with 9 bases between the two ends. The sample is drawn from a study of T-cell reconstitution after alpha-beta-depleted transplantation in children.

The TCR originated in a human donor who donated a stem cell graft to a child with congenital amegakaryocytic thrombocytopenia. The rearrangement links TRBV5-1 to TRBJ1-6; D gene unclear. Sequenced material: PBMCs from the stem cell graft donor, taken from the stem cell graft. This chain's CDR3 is CASSLDSRDSPLHF. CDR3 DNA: TGCGCCAGCAGCTTGGACAGCCGGGATTCACCCCTCCACTTT.